This T cell receptor (beta chain) was obtained from a study of blood T cell repertoires in COVID-19 (TCRdb year 2020). Some background on the complete study: Samples from collaborators originated in the United States, Italy and Spain and spanned both the acute and convalescent phases of COVID-19. Subjects who had been exposed to COVID-19, were actively infected with it, or had recovered from it provided the deeply sampled blood TCRbeta repertoires that made up the dataset. The material from the prospective study consisted of cDNA or gDNA derived from T cells, B-cell-depleted T cells, or PBMCs. The repertoires were released in a freely available public database meant as a resource for research on the immune response to SARS-CoV-2. The samples were drawn from two sources: the first 160 participants of the ongoing ImmuneRACE study, and 1,000 to 1,500 subjects contributed by 6 global collaborators. Where available, HLA class I and class II types were taken from metadata supplied by the sample provider and were not determined by assay-based typing. A de-identified subject ID, COVID-19 status, age in years and sex were almost always included in the sample metadata.

Collaborating institutions collected whole blood in K2EDTA tubes following their own protocols. For TCRbeta analysis, collaborator samples were shipped as frozen whole blood, as isolated PBMCs, or as DNA extracted from either sample type. Via the germline V gene (reference sequence), CDR1 is DFQATT and CDR2 SNEGSKA. The CDR3 measures 11 amino acids from cysteine to phenylalanine. Only CDR3 DNA remains: 33 bases, in frame from the first base. Deletion took 6 bases off V and 5 bases off J, with a span of 10 bases between the germline ends. Details on this clone: The antigen it recognizes is unknown. No per-base quality is available; no much larger clone lies one base away.

Study-level results and caveats: How much clinical and demographic metadata was included differed by source and by participant, and the metadata was provided uncurated.

TCRbeta CDR3 regions were amplified from genomic DNA by means of the immunoSEQ Assay, a bias-controlled multiplex PCR. Concerning the study's data processing: Within the assay, amplification of reference gene primers was used to estimate how many nucleated cells each sample contained. To quantify the absolute abundance of each unique TCRbeta CDR3 rearrangement, sequence reads were collapsed and filtered. For each sample, productive Simpson clonality was calculated as the square root of Simpson's diversity index over productive rearrangements. TCRdb took this table from immuneACCESS and kept in-frame rearrangements with V and J called. Such tables lack part of the clones; where checked against another copy, unresolved V genes explain under half of the gap, and the rest is unexplained. D and trimming come from the DNA, and the V and J calls and clone size come from that table. This sample holds over 30,000 clones; roughly 80% were observed only once. The ten largest account for roughly 14% of the sample.

The sequenced sample was peripheral blood. The clonotype comes from an elderly man with active or convalescent COVID-19. The sequence joins TRBV20-1 to TRBJ2-5; there is no confident call for the D gene. The CDR3 amino acid sequence is: CSAIPMETQYF. The DNA reads as follows: TGCAGTGCCATTCCAATGGAGACCCAGTACTTC.